This T cell receptor (beta chain) was sequenced during a study of PD-L1 blockade in urothelial cancer. Across the whole study: Blood underwent analysis 3 weeks (second dose) and 6 weeks after treatment began.

The time point was: peripheral blood 6 weeks after treatment start. Unmatched junction bases numbered 6, after V lost 3 bases and J lost 0 bases. The CDR3 spans 17 residues. The V gene's germline CDR1 is SGHTA and CDR2 FQGNSA. Data came from immunoSEQ multiplex PCR; TCRdb stores just in-frame clones and leaves some out. This table has nearly 50,000 clones, approximately 81% appearing once. This clone occurred once. As yet, its antigen is unknown. Study-level findings and limits: Lower than median blood TCR clonality before treatment predicted better survival.

V and J are TRBV7-2 and TRBJ2-2; 8 bases agree with TRBD2. This TCR was sampled from a man in his 70s with urothelial cancer. This sample comprised PBMCs, obtained around atezolizumab (anti-PD-L1) treatment. The CDR3 loop reads CASSFTSGTANTGELFF. CDR3 DNA sequence: TGTGCCAGCAGCTTTACTAGCGGAACCGCGAACACCGGGGAGCTGTTTTTT.